These 14 T cell receptor beta chains share one sample of origin, sequenced in a study of cytomegalovirus exposure and HLA in healthy donors (dated by TCRdb to about 2017). Receptors were amplified or captured by the immunoSEQ multiplex PCR assay. For the multiplex PCR, a mixture combining 60 forward primers for TCR Vbeta segments and 13 reverse primers for TCR Jbeta segments was used. TCRdb took this table from immuneACCESS and kept in-frame rearrangements with V and J called. Such tables lack part of the clones; where checked against another copy, unresolved V genes explain under half of the gap, and the rest is unexplained. The sample yields more than 100,000 clones; approximately 64% were counted once. Of the sample, 2% to 3% falls within the top ten clones. Sequenced input: PBMCs. All receptors derive from a woman aged 40 to 50 in good health and CMV-seronegative.

The gene calls are TRBV4-2 and TRBJ2-4; 9 nucleotides agree with TRBD2. V lost 6 bases to trimming and J lost 4 bases; unmatched junction nucleotides: 7. Germline V gene data show CDR1 as LGHNA and CDR2 as YNFKEQ. There are 15 residues in the CDR3. The CDR3 DNA reads TGTGCCAGCAGTTCGAGCGGGGGGAATAAAAACATTCAGTACTTC. Translating gives CASSSSGGNKNIQYF.

The chain couples TRBV11-2 to TRBJ1-2, with 7 nucleotides matching TRBD1. The CDR3 totals 17 residues. The junction had 18 bases not matched to a gene; V was cut back by 4 bases and J by 7 bases. CDR1 and CDR2 from the germline V gene are SGHAT and FQNNGV. For the CDR3, the DNA is TGTGCCAGCAGCTCCCTCTTCGGACAGGCCCCGACTTTTGGCTACACCTTC. This encodes CASSSLFGQAPTFGYTF.

This clone came up a few times. The genes are TRBV5-4 and TRBJ1-1; 7 positions match TRBD1. This CDR3 has 14 amino acids. The germline gives CDR1 SGHNT, CDR2 YYREEE (reference sequence). The V segment lost 10 bases and the J segment 0 bases; nucleotides outside the gene matches: 9. CDR3 DNA: TGTGCCTTACTGACAGGGCCTATGAACACTGAAGCTTTCTTT. It is translated as CALLTGPMNTEAFF.

The chain joins TRBV7-2 to TRBJ1-1; D is uncertain. The germline V and J ends were trimmed by 2 bases and 4 bases, with 11 bases remaining between them. Germline V lookup: CDR1 SGHTA, CDR2 FQGNSA. The CDR3 is 14 amino acids. CDR3 DNA: TGTGCCAGCAGCTTAAACTCAATGAGCACTGAAGCTTTCTTT. Amino acids: CASSLNSMSTEAFF.

This clone was observed a handful of times. The chain joins TRBV2 to TRBJ2-1; D possibly corresponds to TRBD1 (6 bases). Germline CDR1 and CDR2: SNHLY and FYNNEI. V lost 11 bases and J lost 3, with 14 bases in between. The CDR3 consists of 13 residues. The CDR3 protein is CASTGSFYNEQFF. CDR3 nucleotides: TGTGCCTCTACAGGGAGCTTCTACAATGAGCAGTTCTTC.

The chain carries TRBV30 and TRBJ1-2; 7 bases match TRBD1. The CDR3 length is 12 residues. Germline trimming cut 4 bases from V and 4 bases from J; bases unmatched to any gene: 3. Germline V gene sequence: CDR1 GTSNPN, CDR2 SVGIG (reference sequence). This chain's CDR3 is CAWKDRVYGYTF. The CDR3 nucleotides read TGTGCCTGGAAAGACAGGGTCTATGGCTACACCTTC.

CDR3 in DNA: TGTGCCAGCAGCGGGACTGGACTCCATAACTATGGCTACACCTTC. Protein: CASSGTGLHNYGYTF. This rearrangement joins TRBV14 to TRBJ1-2; D possibly corresponds to TRBD1 (5 bases). V was cut by 5 bases and J by 1 base, with 14 bases left in between. Germline values: CDR1 SGHDN, CDR2 FVKESK. CDR3 length equals 15 residues.

CDR3: CASSSNPGRGSGNTIYF. CDR3 bases: TGTGCCAGCAGCTCCAACCCGGGGAGAGGATCTGGAAACACCATATATTTT. The chain has TRBV7-9 and TRBJ1-3; D is ambiguous. Germline V gene lookup returns CDR1 SEHNR and CDR2 FQNEAQ (reference sequence). Trimming took off 4 bases at V and 1 base at J, with 17 bases between the two ends. The CDR3 consists of 17 residues.

The chain joins TRBV5-5 to TRBJ1-1; D remains unclear. Deletions cut 0 bases from V and 4 bases from J, with 10 bases between. The V gene's germline CDR1 is SGHKS and CDR2 YYEKEE (reference sequence). The CDR3 covers 14 residues. CDR3: CASSLEWRSTEAFF. The CDR3, as DNA: TGTGCCAGCAGCTTGGAATGGCGGAGCACTGAAGCTTTCTTT.

The J gene is TRBJ2-1, the V gene TRBV5-8, with D possibly being TRBD2 (5 bases). Trimming cost V 4 bases and J 10 bases, with 12 bases left between them. This CDR3 region has 12 residues. Germline V CDR1 and CDR2: SGHTS, YDEGEE. The CDR3 nucleotides are TGTGCCAGCAGCGAGGGCGTCAGGGAGCAGTTCTTC. Translating gives CASSEGVREQFF.

CDR3 residues: CASSLGTGGPTDTQYF. The CDR3 nucleotides read TGTGCCAGCAGCTTGGGGACAGGGGGCCCAACAGATACGCAGTATTTT. The gene calls are TRBV5-8 and TRBJ2-3, with TRBD1 matching over 11 bases. Looked up from germline, CDR1 is SGHTS and CDR2 is YDEGEE. V gave up 0 bases and J gave up 3 bases; unmatched junction bases: 3. The CDR3 has 16 amino acids.

A remark on this clone: The sample contains more than one DNA sequence encoding this CDR3. The chain combines TRBV7-8 with TRBJ2-7; D uncertain. CDR1 SGHVS and CDR2 FQNEAQ come from the germline V gene. V lost 5 bases and J 6 bases, leaving 11 bases between the germline ends. The CDR3 runs to 12 residues. The CDR3 region is CASSPGPFEQYF. The CDR3 bases are TGTGCCAGCAGCCCTGGGCCCTTCGAGCAGTACTTC.

This chain uses TRBV7-3 with TRBJ2-5; a possible D gene is TRBD2 (7 bases). The CDR3 runs to 13 residues. Trimming took 5 bases from V and 4 from J, leaving 11 bases between them. Germline V gene data show CDR1 as SGHTA and CDR2 as FQGTGA. CDR3 in amino acids: CASSPGGPETQYF. The CDR3 DNA follows: TGTGCCAGCAGCCCGGGGGGCCCAGAGACCCAGTACTTC. The entire variable domain, with the rest obtained from reference TRBV7-3 and TRBJ2-5, is as follows: GAGVSQTPSNKVTEKGKYVELRCDPISGHTALYWYRQSLGQGPEFLIYFQGTGAADDSGLPNDRFFAVRPEGSVSTLKIQRTERGDSAVYLCASSPGGPETQYFGPGTRLLVL.

A word on this clone: At the DNA level, this CDR3 is encoded by other sequences in the same sample as well. The V call is TRBV5-1, the J call TRBJ2-1; a weak D match, TRBD1 (5 bases). With 5 bases removed from V and 4 bases from J, the gap between germline ends came to 13 bases. The V gene's germline CDR1 is SGHRS and CDR2 YFSETQ. This CDR3 region has 14 residues. DNA of the CDR3: TGCGCCAGCAGTTTAGACAGTTCTTACAATGAGCAGTTCTTC. Its protein product is CASSLDSSYNEQFF. Filled out from reference TRBV5-1 and TRBJ2-1, the complete variable domain reads KAGVTQTPRYLIKTRGQQVTLSCSPISGHRSVSWYQQTPGQGLQFLFEYFSETQRNKGNFPGRFSGRQFSNSRSEMNVSTLELGDSALYLCASSLDSSYNEQFFGPGTRLTVL.